A selection of T cell receptor beta chains follows, all from one sample in a study of blood T cell repertoires in COVID-19. Libraries were prepared by immunoSEQ multiplex PCR; TCRdb keeps only in-frame clonotypes and omits some of them. The data contain 40,000 to 50,000 clones, 91% of them singletons. Sequencing was carried out using peripheral blood. The receptors were gathered from a man in his 70s with active COVID-19. The CDR3 runs from the conserved cysteine through the conserved F or W. The D gene is left open where the match is weak. Only part of the rows carry a size: once, few, many, or a class if the clone is expanded.

TRBD1	TRBV2	TRBJ1-6	.	TGTGCCAGCAGGGACCGGGACAGACCATCACCCCTCCACTTT	CASRDRDRPSPLHF
.	TRBV6-5	TRBJ2-3	.	TGTGCCAGCAGTTACTCCCTCCTACTCTCCACAGATACGCAGTATTTT	CASSYSLLLSTDTQYF
.	TRBV28	TRBJ2-2	.	TGTGCCAGCAACCAATCGTGGGACTCGGGCCGGGGCGGGGAGCTGTTTTTT	CASNQSWDSGRGGELFF
TRBD1	TRBV11-2	TRBJ1-1	.	TGTGCCAGCAGCAAGTACGACAGGGGGAACACTGAAGCTTTCTTT	CASSKYDRGNTEAFF
TRBD2	TRBV7-2	TRBJ2-1	.	TGTGCCAGCAGCTTAAAGGCTAGCGGGGCTGATGAGCAGTTCTTC	CASSLKASGADEQFF
.	TRBV7-3	TRBJ2-2	.	TGTGCCAGCAGCTCCCCCGTGGGGGGGGCCTCTAACACCGGGGAGCTGTTTTTT	CASSSPVGGASNTGELFF
TRBD2	TRBV9	TRBJ2-3	once	TGTGCCAGCAGCCGAGTAATACCCGGGACTAGCGGTCGCACAGATACGCAGTATTTT	CASSRVIPGTSGRTDTQYF
TRBD1	TRBV6-1	TRBJ1-5	.	TGTGCCAGCAGTGAAGTTGGGACAGGGACTCGCAATCAGCCCCAGCATTTT	CASSEVGTGTRNQPQHF
.	TRBV14	TRBJ2-3	.	TGTGCCAGCAGTCTTACTCCCGCTAGCACAGATACGCAGTATTTT	CASSLTPASTDTQYF
.	TRBV11-2	TRBJ2-7	.	TGTGCCAGCAGCTTTACTATATACTACGAGCAGTACTTC	CASSFTIYYEQYF
.	TRBV6-6	TRBJ1-6	few	TGTGCCAGCAGCCAAGGGGGGGGCTTCAATTCACCCCTCCACTTT	CASSQGGGFNSPLHF
TRBD1	TRBV20-1	TRBJ2-7	.	TGCAGTGCTAGTGTGCCCAGGGGGTCCTACGAGCAGTACTTC	CSASVPRGSYEQYF
.	TRBV3-1/TRBV3-2	TRBJ1-3	.	TGTGCCAGCAGCCTCGGGGGGACAAGCTCTGGAAACACCATATATTTT	CASSLGGTSSGNTIYF
.	TRBV29-1	TRBJ2-2	once	TGCAGCGTTGAAGAGTACAACGGGGAGCTGTTTTTT	CSVEEYNGELFF
TRBD2	TRBV19	TRBJ2-1	once	TGTGCCAGTAGCGATAGCGGGGGGATTAAAAATGAGCAGTTCTTC	CASSDSGGIKNEQFF
.	TRBV5-1	TRBJ1-1	.	TGCGCCAGCAGCCCCCGATCAGAGACCTGGAGAAGGGGCACTGAAGCTTTCTTT	CASSPRSETWRRGTEAFF
TRBD2	TRBV7-2	TRBJ2-3	once	TGTGCCAGCAGCTTCCCCACTAGCGGGGGGACCACAGATACGCAGTATTTT	CASSFPTSGGTTDTQYF
TRBD1	TRBV28	TRBJ1-1	.	TGTGCCAGCACCGTCGGACAGGCGGACACTGAAGCTTTCTTT	CASTVGQADTEAFF
.	TRBV5-1	TRBJ2-4	.	TGCGCCAGCAGCTTTGGGCAGGGCCCCTTGAACATTCAGTACTTC	CASSFGQGPLNIQYF
TRBD2	TRBV3-1/TRBV3-2	TRBJ2-5	.	TGTGCCAGCAGCCAACCCGGGACTACGCAAGAGACCCAGTACTTC	CASSQPGTTQETQYF
TRBD2	TRBV5-1	TRBJ2-2	.	TGCGCCAGCAGCCTGAGTCTAGCGGCCAACACCGGGGAGCTGTTTTTT	CASSLSLAANTGELFF
.	TRBV3-1/TRBV3-2	TRBJ2-7	.	TGTGCCAGCAGCCAAGATCAGAGGGAGCAGTACTTC	CASSQDQREQYF
TRBD1	TRBV10-3	TRBJ1-2	.	TGTGCCATCAGGCCGGACAGGGATCTCTATGGCTACACCTTC	CAIRPDRDLYGYTF
.	TRBV9	TRBJ1-2	.	TGTGCCAGCAGCATTCGACAGGACCCTAACTATGGCTACACCTTC	CASSIRQDPNYGYTF
.	TRBV6-4	TRBJ1-1	.	TGTGCCAGCAGAAAGGACAGCAGGAACACTGAAGCTTTCTTT	CASRKDSRNTEAFF
.	TRBV4-2	TRBJ2-1	.	TGTGCCAGCAGCCAAGAGGGGCCAGACAGTGAGCAGTTCTTC	CASSQEGPDSEQFF
TRBD1	TRBV6-5	TRBJ1-2	.	TGTGCCAGCAGTTCCCGGACAGGGGGCTATGGCTACACCTTC	CASSSRTGGYGYTF
.	TRBV11-2	TRBJ1-1	.	TGTGCCAGCAGCTTAGTGGCGGGGACTGAAGCTTTCTTT	CASSLVAGTEAFF
.	TRBV7-8	TRBJ1-3	once	TGTGCCAGCAGCTTAGTTGCGGGGGCTGGAAACACCATATATTTT	CASSLVAGAGNTIYF
TRBD1	TRBV2	TRBJ2-1	.	TGTGCCAGCAAGGACAGGACCTACAATGAGCAGTTCTTC	CASKDRTYNEQFF
.	TRBV30	TRBJ1-3	.	TGTGCCTGGAGAGGTTCAGGCTCTGGAAACACCATATATTTT	CAWRGSGSGNTIYF
.	TRBV2	TRBJ1-3	.	TGTGCCAGCAGTGTAGGAGGGTCCGGAAACACCATATATTTT	CASSVGGSGNTIYF
TRBD1	TRBV20-1	TRBJ1-6	.	TGCAGTGCTAGTGACAGGGTGGGTTCACCCCTCCACTTT	CSASDRVGSPLHF
.	TRBV7-9	TRBJ2-3	.	TGTGCCAGCAGCCCACAGGGAGTGGAGCAGTATTTT	CASSPQGVEQYF
TRBD2	TRBV11-2	TRBJ2-1	.	TGTGCCAGCAGCTTAGAATCTTATAGCGGGGGTTGGGGCAATGAGCAGTTCTTC	CASSLESYSGGWGNEQFF
.	TRBV18	TRBJ2-7	.	TGTGCCAGCTCGGCAGGGTATTACGAGCAGTACTTC	CASSAGYYEQYF
TRBD1	TRBV15	TRBJ1-4	.	TGTGCCACCAGTGCACAGGGGGCGTTAAGGGAAAAACTGTTTTTT	CATSAQGALREKLFF
.	TRBV6-5	TRBJ2-1	.	TGTGCCAGCCGTTACGATAGACGGAGCTCCTACAATGAGCAGTTCTTC	CASRYDRRSSYNEQFF
TRBD1	TRBV12-3/TRBV12-4	TRBJ1-4	.	TGTGCCAGCGATGACAGGGAGGAAGAAAAACTGTTTTTT	CASDDREEEKLFF
.	TRBV6-6	TRBJ2-7	.	TGTGCCAGCAGCCCCAACAGGGATGAGCAGTACTTC	CASSPNRDEQYF
TRBD2	TRBV19	TRBJ2-1	.	TGTGCCAGTAGTGCGATACGACTAGCGGGGCCTAATGAGCAGTTCTTC	CASSAIRLAGPNEQFF
.	TRBV3-1/TRBV3-2	TRBJ2-1	.	TGTGCCAGCAGCCCGAGTACGGGGGTAGAGCAGTTCTTC	CASSPSTGVEQFF
TRBD1	TRBV6-6	TRBJ1-6	.	TGTGCCAGCAGTCGCACCCGGGACAGGCTTTGGGCACCCCTCCACTTT	CASSRTRDRLWAPLHF
.	TRBV5-6	TRBJ1-2	once	TGTGCCAGCAGCCCTGGCCAACGACTCCGGGGCTATGGCTACACCTTC	CASSPGQRLRGYGYTF
.	TRBV6-4	TRBJ1-1	once	TGTGCCAGCAGTGACCTCGAAGCTTTCTTT	CASSDLEAFF
.	TRBV5-1	TRBJ1-1	.	TGCGCCAGCAGCTTGGACGGGAACGAAGCTTTCTTT	CASSLDGNEAFF
.	TRBV15	TRBJ2-2	.	TGTGCCACCAGCACGGGGGGCATCGGGGAGCTGTTTTTT	CATSTGGIGELFF
TRBD2	TRBV5-1	TRBJ2-1	.	TGCGCCAGCCGGGGGCTGGGGACTAGCTATGAGCAGTTCTTC	CASRGLGTSYEQFF
.	TRBV6-5	TRBJ2-5	.	TGTGCCACCCGGCCTCCAGGGGCATTTCCAGGGACCCAGTACTTC	CATRPPGAFPGTQYF
TRBD2	TRBV28	TRBJ2-7	.	TGTGCCAGCAGCCTTAGGAGTGGGACTATGAATCACGAGCAGTACTTC	CASSLRSGTMNHEQYF
TRBD2	TRBV2	TRBJ2-3	.	TGTGCCAGCAGTGAAATGAGAGGACTAGTGGGCACAGATACGCAGTATTTT	CASSEMRGLVGTDTQYF